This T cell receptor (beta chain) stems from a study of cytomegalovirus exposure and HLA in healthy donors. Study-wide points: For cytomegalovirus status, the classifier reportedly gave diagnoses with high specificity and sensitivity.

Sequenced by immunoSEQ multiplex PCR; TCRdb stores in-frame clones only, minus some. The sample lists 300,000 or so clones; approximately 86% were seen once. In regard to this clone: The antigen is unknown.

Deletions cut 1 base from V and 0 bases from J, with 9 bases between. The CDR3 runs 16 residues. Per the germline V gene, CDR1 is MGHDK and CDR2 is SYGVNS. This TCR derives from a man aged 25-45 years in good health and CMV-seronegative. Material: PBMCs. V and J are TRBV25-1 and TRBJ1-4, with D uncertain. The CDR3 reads CASSEWEYATNEKLFF. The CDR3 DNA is TGTGCCAGCAGTGAATGGGAGTATGCAACTAATGAAAAACTGTTTTTT.